This T cell receptor (beta chain) comes out of a study of early T cells in non-severe SARS-CoV-2 infection. Study-level background: Sequenced material consisted of bulk RNA (from unsorted whole blood), and chains were unpaired. Study outcomes and limitations: The matching step, a VDJdb search, favored anti-spike CD8 responses and missed private and CD4 specificities.

Via MiXCR, TCRdb re-called the 5' RACE reads, giving one row per CDR3 protein. The sample records some 67,000 distinct CDR3 sequences, about 9.1% being singletons. Only a few counts were recorded for this clonotype. The antigen remains undetermined. The receptor's source is an adult who was a healthcare worker with PCR-confirmed SARS-CoV-2 infection or an uninfected control (not recorded which). The sample here was whole blood, taken at baseline.

The CDR3 is CSARDLGGREKLFF. The CDR3 nucleotides read TGCAGTGCTAGAGATTTGGGGGGGCGCGAAAAACTGTTTTTT. J is TRBJ1-4 and V is TRBV20-1; D perhaps matches TRBD1 (6 bases). CDR3 length: 14 amino acids. The ends were cut back, 0 bases at V and 8 bases at J, with 13 bases in the middle. Germline CDR1 DFQATT, CDR2 SNEGSKA (reference sequence).